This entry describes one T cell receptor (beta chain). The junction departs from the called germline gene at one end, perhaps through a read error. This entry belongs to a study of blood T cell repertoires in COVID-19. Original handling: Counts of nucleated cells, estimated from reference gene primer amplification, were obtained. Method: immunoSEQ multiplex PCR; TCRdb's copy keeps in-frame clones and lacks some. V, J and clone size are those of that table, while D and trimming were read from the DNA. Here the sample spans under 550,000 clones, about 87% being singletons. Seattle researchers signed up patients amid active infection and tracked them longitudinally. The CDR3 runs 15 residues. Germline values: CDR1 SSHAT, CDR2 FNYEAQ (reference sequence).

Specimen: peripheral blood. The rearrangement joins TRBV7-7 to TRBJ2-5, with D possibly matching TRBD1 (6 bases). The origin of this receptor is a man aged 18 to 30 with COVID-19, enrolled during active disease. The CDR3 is CASSLDQGLVETQYF. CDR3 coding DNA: TGTGCTAGCAGCTTAGATCAGGGGTTGGTGGAGACCCAGTACTTC.